This T cell receptor (beta chain) is drawn from a study of shared clonotypes between healthy human individuals. Study-wide points: Represented diversity, genetic and exposure-history alike, was limited by few donors.

On this clone: Its antigen is not known.

Nashville, Tennessee was home to all donors, who were Caucasian adults. CD4+ cell separation produced CD45RA+ naive and CD45RA-negative memory subsets. Method: immunoSEQ multiplex PCR; TCRdb's copy keeps in-frame clones and lacks some. The sample lists 2 million to 2.5 million clones; nearly 97% were seen once. The source material was naive CD4+ T cells sorted from blood. Subset defined: CD45RA+ positively selected. This receptor was obtained from a man aged 18-30 years in good health.

The CDR3 loop reads CASSHWDRDDNEQYF. CDR3 bases: TGCGCCAGCAGCCATTGGGACAGGGATGACAACGAGCAGTACTTC. This chain links TRBV5-1 with TRBJ2-7; 9 bases align to TRBD1. The germline V gene has CDR1 SGHRS and CDR2 YFSETQ. This CDR3 spans 15 amino acids. J was trimmed by 5 bases and V by 4 bases; bases with no gene match: 10.